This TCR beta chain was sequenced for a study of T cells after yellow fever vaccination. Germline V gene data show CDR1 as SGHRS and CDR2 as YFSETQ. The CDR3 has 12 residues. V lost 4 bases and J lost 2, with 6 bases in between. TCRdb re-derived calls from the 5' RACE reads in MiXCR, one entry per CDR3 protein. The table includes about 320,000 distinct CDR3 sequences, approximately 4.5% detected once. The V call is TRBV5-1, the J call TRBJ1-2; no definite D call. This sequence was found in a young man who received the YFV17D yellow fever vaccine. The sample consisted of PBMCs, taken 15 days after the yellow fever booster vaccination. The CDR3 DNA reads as TGCGCCAGCAGCGTCCGAAACTATGGCTACACCTTC. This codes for CASSVRNYGYTF.